The present T cell receptor beta chain was sequenced within a study of glioma-infiltrating T cells (dated by TCRdb to 2016 to 2017). About the full investigation: Glioma tissue, non-neoplastic brain tissue and matched peripheral blood mononuclear cells were used as sources from which TCR alpha- and beta-chain repertoires were sequenced. To measure how far tissue and blood T-cell populations diverged, each tissue-infiltrating repertoire was compared against the peripheral blood repertoire of the same patient. Three low-grade glioma patients, 7 to 9 primary glioblastoma patients and three non-glioma patients contributing non-neoplastic brain tissue were included in the paired cohort. The study at large found these results: VJ-independent divergence between tissue and blood was lower than expected in non-neoplastic patients but higher than expected in all gliomas, particularly low-grade gliomas. Group comparisons were based on small numbers of patients: three non-neoplastic, three low-grade glioma and roughly 8 glioblastoma patients. Tissue and blood shared very few CDR3 sequences, a result attributed to high CDR3 diversity and limited sampling.

This clonotype was observed a single time. The specificity of this receptor is unknown. A much larger clone differs from this one at a single base, so this may be a read error. The conserved phenylalanine or tryptophan normally closing the CDR3 is absent here, so this likely arose from a read error. TCR alpha and beta CDR3 regions were amplified with the iRepertoire nested amplicon-rescue multiplex PCR (arm-PCR) platform from RNA. For one-step reverse transcription and amplification, roughly 90-450 ng of tissue mRNA or PBMC total RNA was used as input. Following bead purification, Illumina adapters were added through a secondary multiplex PCR, and the libraries were then gel-purified between 200 and 400 bp. Demultiplexing relied on internal 6-nucleotide barcodes carried by the libraries. Libraries were sequenced on an Illumina MiSeq with 2x220 or 2x250 nucleotide paired-end reads. The paper's data handling went like this. Paired reads were merged using FLASH 1.2.11 and were aligned to the GRCh37 human genome using BWA-MEM, after which TRA and TRB reads were extracted. V and J assignment used an IMGT-derived reference of cassette sequences and CDR3 motifs that included pseudogenes. Reads were translated in three frames, and productive CDR3s were defined by a C…FGXG motif without stop codons. Clonotypes were defined as unique combinations of V-J cassette pair and CDR3 amino acid sequence. Filtering of reads was based on Hamming distance, with the threshold set by the sequence error rate of each sample in mapped regions. TCRdb trimmed the raw reads at Q25, called clones with MiXCR and kept productive beta chains. Entries that share a CDR3 protein sequence are merged under the most common genes and DNA. The V and J calls come from TCRdb's annotation, not from the publication. For this sample there are about 180,000 distinct CDR3 sequences; about 46% appear just once. The ten most abundant clones make up 5% to 5.5% of the sample.

Germline trimming: 1 base from V, 6 bases from J; junction bases outside gene matches: 8. The CDR3 is made up of 15 amino acids, end residues included. Only the CDR3 part of the read is kept: 45 bases, read in frame from the first base. The germline V gene (reference sequence) sets CDR1 to DFQATT and CDR2 to SNEGSKA. This TCR derives from a human donor with low-grade glioma or glioblastoma, undergoing nonglioma brain surgery, or in good health (not recorded which). The V and J genes are TRBV20-1 and TRBJ2-7, with 11 bases aligning to TRBD2. Sequenced sample: glioma tissue, nonneoplastic brain tissue, or PBMCs (not recorded which). This receptor has the CDR3 CSARVALAGGGEQYC. Here is the DNA: TGCAGTGCTAGAGTTGCTCTAGCGGGAGGAGGCGAGCAGTACTGC.